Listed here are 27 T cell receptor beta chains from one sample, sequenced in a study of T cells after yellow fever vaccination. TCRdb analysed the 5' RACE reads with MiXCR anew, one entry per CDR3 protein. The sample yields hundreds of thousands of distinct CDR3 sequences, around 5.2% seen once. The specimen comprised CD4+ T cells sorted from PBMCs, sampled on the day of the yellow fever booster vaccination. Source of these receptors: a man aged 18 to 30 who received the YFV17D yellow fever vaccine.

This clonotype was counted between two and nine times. CDR3 in DNA: TGCAGTGCCATGGGGGCACGGGCCGGGGATACGCAGTATTTT. It encodes CSAMGARAGDTQYF. The V call is TRBV20-1, the J call TRBJ2-3; the D gene is possibly TRBD1 (6 bases). Germline CDR1 DFQATT, CDR2 SNEGSKA (reference sequence). The CDR3 is made up of 14 amino acids. Trimming pared 6 bases from V and 6 bases from J, leaving 19 bases between.

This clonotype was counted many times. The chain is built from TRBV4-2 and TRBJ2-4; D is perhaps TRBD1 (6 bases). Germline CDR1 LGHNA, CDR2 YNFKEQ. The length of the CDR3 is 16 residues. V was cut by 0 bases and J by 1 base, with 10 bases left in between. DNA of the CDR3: TGTGCCAGCAGCCAAGATACAGGGCGGGCCAAAAACATTCAGTACTTC. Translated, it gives CASSQDTGRAKNIQYF.

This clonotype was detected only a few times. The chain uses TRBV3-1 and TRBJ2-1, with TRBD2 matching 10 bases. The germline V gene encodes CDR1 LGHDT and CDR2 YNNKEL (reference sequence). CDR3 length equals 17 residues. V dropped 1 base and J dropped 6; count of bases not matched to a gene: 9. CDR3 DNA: TGTGCCAGCAGCCAAGGCGGTGGAGCGGGGGGGACCAATGAGCAGTTCTTC. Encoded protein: CASSQGGGAGGTNEQFF.

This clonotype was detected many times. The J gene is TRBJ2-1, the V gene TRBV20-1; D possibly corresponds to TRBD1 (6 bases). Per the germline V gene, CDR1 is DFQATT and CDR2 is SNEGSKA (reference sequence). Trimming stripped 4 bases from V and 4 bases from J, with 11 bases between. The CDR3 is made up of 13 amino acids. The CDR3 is CSAKGQFYNEQFF. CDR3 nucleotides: TGCAGTGCTAAAGGACAGTTTTACAATGAGCAGTTCTTC.

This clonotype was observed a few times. The CDR3 nucleotides are TGCAGTGCTAGTCAGGGGGCCTTCACAGATACGCAGTATTTT. It specifies CSASQGAFTDTQYF. The chain carries TRBV20-1 and TRBJ2-3, with 8 bases lining up with TRBD1. This CDR3 region has 14 residues. After removal of 3 bases from V and 2 bases from J, the junction contained 4 bases not matched to a gene. Germline assignment: CDR1 DFQATT and CDR2 SNEGSKA (reference sequence).

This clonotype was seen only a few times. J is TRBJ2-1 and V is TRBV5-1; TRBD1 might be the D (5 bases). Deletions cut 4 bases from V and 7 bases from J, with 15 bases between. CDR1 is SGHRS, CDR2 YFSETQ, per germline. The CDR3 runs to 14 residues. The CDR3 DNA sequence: TGCGCCAGCAGCCCGTATTTAGGGGATAATGAGCAGTTCTTC. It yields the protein CASSPYLGDNEQFF.

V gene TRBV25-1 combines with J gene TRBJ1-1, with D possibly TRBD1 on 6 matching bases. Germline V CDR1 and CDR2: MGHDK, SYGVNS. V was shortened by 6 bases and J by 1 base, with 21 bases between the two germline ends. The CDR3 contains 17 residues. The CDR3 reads CASSDPTSSTGNTEAFF. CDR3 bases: TGTGCCAGCAGCGACCCCACGAGCTCGACAGGGAACACTGAAGCTTTCTTT.

This CDR3 is CASSLVSTSGNTIYF. CDR3 in DNA: TGTGCCAGCAGCTTAGTGTCGACCTCTGGAAACACCATATATTTT. The chain joins TRBV7-6 to TRBJ1-3; no reliable D call. The V gene's germline CDR1 is SGHVS and CDR2 FNYEAQ. The CDR3 sequence is 15 residues long. V lost 1 base and J 0 bases, leaving 7 bases between the germline ends.

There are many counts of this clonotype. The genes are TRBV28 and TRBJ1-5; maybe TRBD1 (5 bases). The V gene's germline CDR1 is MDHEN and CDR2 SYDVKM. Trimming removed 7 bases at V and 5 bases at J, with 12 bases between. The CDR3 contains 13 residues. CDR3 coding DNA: TGTGCCAGCACCACCGGGGGGGATCAGCCCCAGCATTTT. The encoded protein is CASTTGGDQPQHF.

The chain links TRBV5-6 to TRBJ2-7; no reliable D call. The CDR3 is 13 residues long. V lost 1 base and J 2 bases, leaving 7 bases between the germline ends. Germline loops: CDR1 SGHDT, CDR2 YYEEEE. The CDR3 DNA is TGTGCCAGCAGCTTGATCGGACCCTACGAGCAGTACTTC. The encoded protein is CASSLIGPYEQYF. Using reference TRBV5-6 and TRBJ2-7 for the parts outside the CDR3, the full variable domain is DAGVTQSPTHLIKTRGQQVTLRCSPKSGHDTVSWYQQALGQGPQFIFQYYEEEERQRGNFPDRFSGHQFPNYSSELNVNALLLGDSALYLCASSLIGPYEQYFGPGTRLTVT.

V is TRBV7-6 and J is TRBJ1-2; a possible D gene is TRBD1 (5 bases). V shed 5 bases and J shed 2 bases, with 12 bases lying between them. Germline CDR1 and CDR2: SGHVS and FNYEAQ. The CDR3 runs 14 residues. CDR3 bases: TGTGCCAGCAGCAGGGACGGTCAAAACTATGGCTACACCTTC. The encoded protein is CASSRDGQNYGYTF.

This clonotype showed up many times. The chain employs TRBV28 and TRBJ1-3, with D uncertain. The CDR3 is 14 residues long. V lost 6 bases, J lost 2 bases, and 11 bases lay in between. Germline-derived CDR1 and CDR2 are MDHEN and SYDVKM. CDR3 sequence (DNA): TGTGCCAGCAGACATATCCGGGCTGGAAACACCATATATTTT. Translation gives CASRHIRAGNTIYF.

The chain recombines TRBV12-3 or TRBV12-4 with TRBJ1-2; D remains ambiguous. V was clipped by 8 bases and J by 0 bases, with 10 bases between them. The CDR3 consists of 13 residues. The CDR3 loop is CASGVAANYGYTF. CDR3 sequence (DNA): TGTGCCAGCGGAGTTGCGGCTAACTATGGCTACACCTTC.

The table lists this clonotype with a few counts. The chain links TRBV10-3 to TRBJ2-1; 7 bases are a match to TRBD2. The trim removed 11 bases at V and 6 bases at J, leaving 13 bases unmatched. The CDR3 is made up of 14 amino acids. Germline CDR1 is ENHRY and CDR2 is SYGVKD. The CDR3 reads CAVSGTILLNEQFF. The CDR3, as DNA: TGTGCCGTCTCCGGGACTATCCTCCTCAATGAGCAGTTCTTC.

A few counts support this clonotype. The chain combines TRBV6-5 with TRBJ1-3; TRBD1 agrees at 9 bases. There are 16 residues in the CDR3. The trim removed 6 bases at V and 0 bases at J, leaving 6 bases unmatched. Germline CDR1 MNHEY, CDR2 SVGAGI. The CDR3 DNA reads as TGTGCCAGCAGGCCACAGGGGGCCTTCTCTGGAAACACCATATATTTT. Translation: CASRPQGAFSGNTIYF.

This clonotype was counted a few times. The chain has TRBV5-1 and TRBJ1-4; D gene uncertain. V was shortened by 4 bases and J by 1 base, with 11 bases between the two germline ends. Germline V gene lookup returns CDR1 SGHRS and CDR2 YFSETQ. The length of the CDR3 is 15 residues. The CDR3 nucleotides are TGCGCCAGCAGCCCTGGACGGATAACTAATGAAAAACTGTTTTTT. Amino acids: CASSPGRITNEKLFF.

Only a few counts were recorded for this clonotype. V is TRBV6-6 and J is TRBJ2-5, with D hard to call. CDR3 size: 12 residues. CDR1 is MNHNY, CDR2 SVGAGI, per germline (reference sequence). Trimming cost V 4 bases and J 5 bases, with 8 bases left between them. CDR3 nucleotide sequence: TGTGCCAGCAGTTCCGTGGCGGAGACCCAGTACTTC. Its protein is CASSSVAETQYF.

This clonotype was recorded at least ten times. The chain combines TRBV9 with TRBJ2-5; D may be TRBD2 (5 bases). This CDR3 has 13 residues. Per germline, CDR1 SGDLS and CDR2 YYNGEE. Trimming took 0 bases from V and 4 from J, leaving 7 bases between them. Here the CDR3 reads CASSVAEAETQYF. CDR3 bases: TGTGCCAGCAGCGTAGCGGAGGCAGAGACCCAGTACTTC.

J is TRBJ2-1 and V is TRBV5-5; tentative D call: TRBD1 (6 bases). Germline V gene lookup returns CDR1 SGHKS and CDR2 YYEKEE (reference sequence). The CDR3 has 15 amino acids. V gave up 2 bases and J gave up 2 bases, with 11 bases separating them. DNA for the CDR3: TGTGCCAGCAGCTTACTAACAGGGCCCTACAATGAGCAGTTCTTC. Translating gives CASSLLTGPYNEQFF.

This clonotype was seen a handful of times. The CDR3 reads CASSRAAGTGGSTDTQYF. The CDR3 nucleotides are TGCGCCAGCAGCCGAGCTGCCGGGACAGGGGGGAGCACAGATACGCAGTATTTT. The genes are TRBV4-1 and TRBJ2-3; the match to TRBD1 covers 11 bases. Germline CDR1 and CDR2: MGHRA and YSYEKL. The trim removed 4 bases at V and 0 bases at J, leaving 9 bases unmatched. CDR3 length: 18 residues.

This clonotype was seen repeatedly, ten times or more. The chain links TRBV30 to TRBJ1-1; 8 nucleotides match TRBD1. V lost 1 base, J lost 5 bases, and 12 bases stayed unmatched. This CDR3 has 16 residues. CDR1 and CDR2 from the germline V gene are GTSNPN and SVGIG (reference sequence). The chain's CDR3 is CAWSDIVSTGGTEAFF. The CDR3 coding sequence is TGTGCCTGGAGTGACATAGTATCCACAGGGGGGACTGAAGCTTTCTTT. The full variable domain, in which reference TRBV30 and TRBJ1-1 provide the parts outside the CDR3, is SQTIHQWPATLVQPVGSPLSLECTVEGTSNPNLYWYRQAAGRGLQLLFYSVGIGQISSEVPQNLSASRPQDRQFILSSKKLLLSDSGFYLCAWSDIVSTGGTEAFFGQGTRLTVV.

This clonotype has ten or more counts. In DNA form, the CDR3 reads TGTGCCTCGGGCAGGAATGAGCAGTTCTTC. This gives the protein CASGRNEQFF. The J gene is TRBJ2-1, the V gene TRBV5-5; unclear D gene. Trimming left V 10 bases short and J 7 bases short, with 9 bases between. CDR3 length equals 10 residues. Germline V lookup: CDR1 SGHKS, CDR2 YYEKEE (reference sequence).

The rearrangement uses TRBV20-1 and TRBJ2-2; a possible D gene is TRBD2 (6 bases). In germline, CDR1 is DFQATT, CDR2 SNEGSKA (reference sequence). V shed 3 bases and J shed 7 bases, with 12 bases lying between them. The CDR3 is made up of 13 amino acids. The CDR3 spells CSARTGDDGELFF. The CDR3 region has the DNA TGCAGTGCTAGGACGGGGGATGACGGGGAGCTGTTTTTT.

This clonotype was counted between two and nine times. DNA of the CDR3: TGTGCCAGCCGGGAAGGGGCGCCAAGGTTTTCCACTGAAGCTTTCTTT. It translates to CASREGAPRFSTEAFF. This chain links TRBV7-9 with TRBJ1-1; tentatively, D is TRBD1 (5 bases). V dropped 8 bases and J dropped 4 bases, with 23 bases sitting between them. CDR3 size: 16 residues. Germline assignment: CDR1 SEHNR and CDR2 FQNEAQ (reference sequence).

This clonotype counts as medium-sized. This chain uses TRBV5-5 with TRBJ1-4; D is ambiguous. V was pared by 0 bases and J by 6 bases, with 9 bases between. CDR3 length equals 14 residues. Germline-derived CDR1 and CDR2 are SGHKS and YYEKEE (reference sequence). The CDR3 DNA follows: TGTGCCAGCAGCTTGGGATTGGGCCATGAAAAACTGTTTTTT. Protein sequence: CASSLGLGHEKLFF.

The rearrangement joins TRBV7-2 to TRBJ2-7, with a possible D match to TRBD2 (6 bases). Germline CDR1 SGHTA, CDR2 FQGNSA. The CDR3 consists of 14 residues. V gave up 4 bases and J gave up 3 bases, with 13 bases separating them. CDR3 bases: TGTGCCAGCAGCTCCCCGGTCGGGGGCTACGAGCAGTACTTC. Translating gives CASSSPVGGYEQYF.

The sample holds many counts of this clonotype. CDR3 bases: TGTGCCAGCAGCTTATCCCGAAGGGGGCTCGGCTACACCTTC. Amino acid sequence: CASSLSRRGLGYTF. The chain carries TRBV7-8 and TRBJ1-2; 7 nucleotides match TRBD1. CDR3 length: 14 amino acids. Germline CDR1 is SGHVS and CDR2 is FQNEAQ. V shed 2 bases, J shed 8 bases, and the junction held 8 bases outside the gene matches.